These T cell receptor beta chains were read from a single sample in a study of T cell repertoires in cytomegalovirus infection. TCRdb re-derived calls from the reads in MiXCR, one entry per CDR3 protein. There are roughly 280,000 distinct CDR3 sequences in the sample; over 8% occur only once, and about 15% lies in the top ten. Sequencing was carried out using PBMCs. Source of these receptors: a human donor in good health (CMV status not recorded). Some clones in this sample may be carry-over from other donors' samples. Both conserved end residues are trimmed from each CDR3.

cdr3_length: 15; v_call: TRBV12-5; cdr3_aa: ASGFDSSTSYNSPLH
cdr3_length: 11; v_call: TRBV20-1; cdr3_aa: SARDMPSTEAF
cdr3_length: 11; v_call: TRBV20-1; cdr3_aa: STSGSGEDTQY
cdr3_length: 14; v_call: TRBV6-2/TRBV6-3; cdr3_aa: ASNQDLTGGSDTQY
cdr3_length: 16; v_call: TRBV11-3; cdr3_aa: ASSLDRARGQNTGELF
cdr3_length: 14; v_call: TRBV20-1; cdr3_aa: SARAGSGGFEDTQY
cdr3_length: 15; v_call: TRBV5-8; cdr3_aa: ASSPTPGGNSYNEQF
cdr3_length: 12; v_call: TRBV6-2/TRBV6-3; cdr3_aa: ASTTDGSNQPQH
cdr3_length: 13; v_call: TRBV28; cdr3_aa: ASSLSGGGVGKLF
cdr3_length: 13; v_call: TRBV7-2; cdr3_aa: ASSLVAGGSEKLF
cdr3_length: 10; v_call: TRBV7-2; cdr3_aa: ASSVRGETQY
cdr3_length: 13; v_call: TRBV7-2; cdr3_aa: ASSTRGAGGETQY
cdr3_length: 14; v_call: TRBV11-2; cdr3_aa: ASSFQLASSYNEQF
cdr3_length: 14; v_call: TRBV7-2; cdr3_aa: ASSRTVSSYNSPLH